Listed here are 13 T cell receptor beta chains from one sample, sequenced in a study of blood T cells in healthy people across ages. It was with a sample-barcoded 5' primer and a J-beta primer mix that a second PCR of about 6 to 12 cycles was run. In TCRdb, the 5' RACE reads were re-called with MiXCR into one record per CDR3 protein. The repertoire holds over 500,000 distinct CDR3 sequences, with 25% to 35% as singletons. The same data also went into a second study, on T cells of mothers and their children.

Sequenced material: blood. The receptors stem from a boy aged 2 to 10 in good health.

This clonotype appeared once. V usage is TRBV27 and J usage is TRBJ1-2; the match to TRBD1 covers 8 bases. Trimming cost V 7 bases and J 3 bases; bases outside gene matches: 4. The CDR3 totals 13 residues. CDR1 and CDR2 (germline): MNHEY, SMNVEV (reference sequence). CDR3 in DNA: TGTGCCAGCAAACTGACAGGGGACTATGGCTACACCTTC. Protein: CASKLTGDYGYTF.

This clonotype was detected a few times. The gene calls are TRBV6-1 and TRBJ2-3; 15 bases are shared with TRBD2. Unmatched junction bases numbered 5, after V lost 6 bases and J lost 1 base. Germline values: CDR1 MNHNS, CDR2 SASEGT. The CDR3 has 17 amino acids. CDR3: CASSSGTSGRRTDTQYF. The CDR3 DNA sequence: TGTGCCAGCAGCTCCGGGACTAGCGGGAGGCGCACAGATACGCAGTATTTT.

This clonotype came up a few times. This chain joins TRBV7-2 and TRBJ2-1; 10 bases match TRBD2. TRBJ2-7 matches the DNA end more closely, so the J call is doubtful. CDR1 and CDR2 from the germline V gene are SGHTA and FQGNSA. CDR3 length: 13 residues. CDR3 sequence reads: CASRGLADYEQYF. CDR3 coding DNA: TGTGCCAGCCGTGGACTAGCGGACTACGAGCAGTACTTC.

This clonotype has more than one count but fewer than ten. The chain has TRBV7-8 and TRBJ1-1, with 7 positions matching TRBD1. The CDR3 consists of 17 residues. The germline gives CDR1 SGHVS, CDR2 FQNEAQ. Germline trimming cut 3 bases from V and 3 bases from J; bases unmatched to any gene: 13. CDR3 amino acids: CASSFTRSYDRDTEAFF. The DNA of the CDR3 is TGTGCCAGCAGCTTTACGCGATCCTATGACAGGGACACTGAAGCTTTCTTT.

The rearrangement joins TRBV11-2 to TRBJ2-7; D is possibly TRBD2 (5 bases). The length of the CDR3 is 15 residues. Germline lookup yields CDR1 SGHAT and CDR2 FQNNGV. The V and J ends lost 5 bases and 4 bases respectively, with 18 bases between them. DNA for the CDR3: TGTGCCAGCAGCCGCGGGTCAGTACCCCAGTACGAGCAGTACTTC. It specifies CASSRGSVPQYEQYF.

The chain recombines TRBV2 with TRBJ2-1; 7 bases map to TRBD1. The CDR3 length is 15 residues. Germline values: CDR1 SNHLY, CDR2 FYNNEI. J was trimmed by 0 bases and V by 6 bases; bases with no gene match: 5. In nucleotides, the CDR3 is TGTGCCAGCAGGTACAGGGGCTCCTCCTACAATGAGCAGTTCTTC. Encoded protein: CASRYRGSSYNEQFF.

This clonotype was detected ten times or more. As DNA, the CDR3 is TGTGCCAGCAGTTTCCCAGGAGGCTATGGCTACACCTTC. It codes for CASSFPGGYGYTF. The rearrangement links TRBV27 to TRBJ1-2; no clear D gene. The CDR3 covers 13 residues. Germline V gives CDR1 MNHEY, CDR2 SMNVEV (reference sequence). V lost 3 bases to trimming and J lost 4 bases, with 9 bases between them.

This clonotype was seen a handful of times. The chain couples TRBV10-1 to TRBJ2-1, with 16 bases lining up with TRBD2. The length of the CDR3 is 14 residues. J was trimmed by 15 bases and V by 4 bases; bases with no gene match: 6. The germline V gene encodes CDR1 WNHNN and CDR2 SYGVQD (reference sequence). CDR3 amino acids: CASSAGLAGGPLFF. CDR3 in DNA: TGCGCCAGCAGTGCGGGACTAGCGGGAGGGCCCCTGTTCTTC.

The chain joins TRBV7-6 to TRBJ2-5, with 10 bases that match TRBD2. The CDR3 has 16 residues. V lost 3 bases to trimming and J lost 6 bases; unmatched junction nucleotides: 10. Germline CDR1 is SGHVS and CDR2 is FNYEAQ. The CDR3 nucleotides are TGTGCCAGCAGCTTCCCGGGCGTAGCGGGGGGACAGACCCAGTACTTC. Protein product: CASSFPGVAGGQTQYF.

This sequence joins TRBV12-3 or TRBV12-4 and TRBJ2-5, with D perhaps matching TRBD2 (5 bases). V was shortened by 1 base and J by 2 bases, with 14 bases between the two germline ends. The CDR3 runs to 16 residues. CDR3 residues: CASSLGASNHQETQYF. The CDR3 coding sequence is TGTGCCAGCAGTTTAGGGGCTAGCAACCATCAAGAGACCCAGTACTTC.

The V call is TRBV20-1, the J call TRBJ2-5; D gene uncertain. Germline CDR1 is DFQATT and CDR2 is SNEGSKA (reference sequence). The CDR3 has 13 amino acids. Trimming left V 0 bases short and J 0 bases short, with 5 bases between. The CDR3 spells CSARDIHQETQYF. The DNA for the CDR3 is TGCAGTGCTAGAGATATCCACCAAGAGACCCAGTACTTC.

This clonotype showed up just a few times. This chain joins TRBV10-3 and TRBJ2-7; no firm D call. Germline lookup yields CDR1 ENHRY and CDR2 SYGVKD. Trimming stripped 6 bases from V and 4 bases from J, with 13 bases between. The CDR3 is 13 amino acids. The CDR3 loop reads CAIRRGTGYEQYF. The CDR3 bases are TGTGCCATCAGGCGAGGCACCGGGTACGAGCAGTACTTC.

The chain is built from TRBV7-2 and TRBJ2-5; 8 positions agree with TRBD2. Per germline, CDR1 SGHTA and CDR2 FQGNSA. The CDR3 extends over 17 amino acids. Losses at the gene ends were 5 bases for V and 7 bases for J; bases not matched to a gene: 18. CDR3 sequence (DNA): TGTGCCAGCAGCCCCACCATCGAAGCGGGAGCGCTAGGGACCCAGTACTTC. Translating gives CASSPTIEAGALGTQYF.